This entry concerns a single T cell receptor beta chain. Some clones are missing from TCRdb's copy, which holds only in-frame ones; the method was immunoSEQ multiplex PCR. The table records some 700,000 clones, approximately 83% of them present only once. The data were taken from a study of shared T cell receptors in the human thymus. Deletions cut 1 base from V and 3 bases from J, with 10 bases between. Germline V gives CDR1 MNHNY, CDR2 SVGAGI (reference sequence). The CDR3 spans 16 residues. In addition, the sample was reused for a study of human thymus T cells. From that paper: The donors were infants in Finland with congenital heart defects, otherwise immunologically healthy. From resections taken during corrective heart surgery, the thymus tissue was obtained.

The specimen sequenced was thymocytes. The chain employs TRBV6-6 and TRBJ1-6; the D gene is possibly TRBD1 (5 bases). This sequence was found in a girl under two years old with a congenital heart defect. The CDR3 here is CASSYYRGGYNSPLHF. In DNA form, the CDR3 reads TGTGCCAGCAGTTACTATAGGGGCGGCTATAATTCACCCCTCCACTTT.